This entry features one TCR beta chain sequence. This CDR3 is 16 amino acids long. With 0 bases removed from V and 8 bases from J, the gap between germline ends came to 18 bases. Per germline, CDR1 SGHRS and CDR2 YFSETQ. The sample belongs to a study of blood T cell repertoires in COVID-19. As originally analysed: Reference gene primers were amplified, and this amplification served to estimate nucleated cell counts. The method was immunoSEQ multiplex PCR; TCRdb's version includes in-frame clones alone and lacks a portion of them. That table supplies the V and J calls and clone size; D and trimming were determined from the DNA. The repertoire holds about 100,000 clones, with 85% as singletons.

Sequenced: peripheral blood. The clonotype comes from a man aged 55-75 years with acute or convalescent COVID-19. The chain couples TRBV5-1 to TRBJ1-3, with a tentative D call TRBD1 (5 bases). DNA of the CDR3: TGCGCCAGCAGCTTGGAGTCCCAGACAGTCGGAGACACCATATATTTT. This translates into CASSLESQTVGDTIYF. Looking up the rest from reference TRBV5-1 and TRBJ1-3 gives the full variable domain: KAGVTQTPRYLIKTRGQQVTLSCSPISGHRSVSWYQQTPGQGLQFLFEYFSETQRNKGNFPGRFSGRQFSNSRSEMNVSTLELGDSALYLCASSLESQTVGDTIYFGEGSWLTVV.